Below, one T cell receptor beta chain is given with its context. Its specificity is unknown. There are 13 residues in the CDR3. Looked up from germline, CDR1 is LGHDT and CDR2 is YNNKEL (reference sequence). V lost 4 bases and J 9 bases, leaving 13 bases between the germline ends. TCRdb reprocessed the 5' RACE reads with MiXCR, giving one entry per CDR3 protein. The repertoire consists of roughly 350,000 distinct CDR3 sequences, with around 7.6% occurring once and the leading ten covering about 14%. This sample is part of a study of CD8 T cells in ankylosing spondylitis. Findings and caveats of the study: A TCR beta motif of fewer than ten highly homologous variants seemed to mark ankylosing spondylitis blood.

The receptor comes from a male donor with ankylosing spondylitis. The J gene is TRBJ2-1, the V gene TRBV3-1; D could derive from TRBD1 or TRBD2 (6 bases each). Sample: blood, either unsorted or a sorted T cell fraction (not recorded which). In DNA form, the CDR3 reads TGTGCCAGCAGCCGCGGGGTAGGGGGTGAGCAGTTCTTC. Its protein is CASSRGVGGEQFF.